This entry is about one T cell receptor beta chain. This clonotype has more than one count but fewer than ten. Its antigen has not been determined. No per-base quality is available; no much larger clone lies one base away. Libraries were prepared through RT-PCR. The run used an Illumina HiSeq 2500. TCRdb redid the processing of the public reads, applying fastp at Q25 and MiXCR, and retained in-frame beta chains. Entries are consolidated by CDR3 protein sequence, retaining the most common genes and DNA. Across this sample there are some 800,000 distinct CDR3 sequences, with around 21% seen only once. The ten largest clones take up roughly 10% of the sample. The data were taken from a study of response to subunit inactivated influenza vaccine (dated by TCRdb to 2016 to 2019). Background for the entire study: To follow how T cells responded to a trivalent subunit inactivated influenza vaccine, the researchers relied on deep quantitative profiling of the T cell receptor repertoire.

Inclusive of the bounding cysteine and phenylalanine, the CDR3 is 15 residues long. The read is trimmed to its CDR3 DNA, 45 bases read in frame from base 1. V drops 7 bases and J drops 14 bases, leaving 24 bases in between. CDR1 is given as MDHEN and CDR2 as SYDVKM, both from the germline V gene. General findings and caveats noted by the study authors: The authors proposed that each seasonal influenza vaccination may bring in only a limited number of new T cells.

The rearrangement joined TRBV28 to TRBJ1-6; a weak D assignment points to TRBD1 (6 bases agree). The sample consisted of PBMCs from blood, taken more than 4 days after vaccination. The clonotype comes from a man in his fifties or sixties who received an inactivated influenza vaccine. Donor details come from another sample of the same person, matched by shared clones. Here the CDR3 is given as CASTPDSADQGTLHF. Read as DNA, the sequence is TGTGCCAGCACGCCGGACTCCGCTGATCAGGGGACCCTCCACTTT.